This T cell receptor beta chain was found in a study of blood T cell repertoires in COVID-19. This clone was seen a handful of times. Produced via immunoSEQ multiplex PCR; TCRdb's table is partial and in-frame only. The sample records a few hundred thousand clones, approximately 90% being singletons. Germline CDR1 reads LGHNA; CDR2 reads YSLEER. Losses at the gene ends were 5 bases for V and 3 bases for J; bases not matched to a gene: 13. The CDR3 length is 18 residues. The material sequenced was PBMCs or T cells enriched from blood (not recorded which). The chain employs TRBV4-3 and TRBJ2-2, with TRBD2 identical over 9 bases. This clonotype originated in a woman between 18 and 29 years old who had recovered from COVID-19. The CDR3 DNA is TGCGCCAGCAGCACGCACCCTAGCGCGGGGGGGGACACCGGGGAGCTGTTTTTT. Its protein is CASSTHPSAGGDTGELFF.